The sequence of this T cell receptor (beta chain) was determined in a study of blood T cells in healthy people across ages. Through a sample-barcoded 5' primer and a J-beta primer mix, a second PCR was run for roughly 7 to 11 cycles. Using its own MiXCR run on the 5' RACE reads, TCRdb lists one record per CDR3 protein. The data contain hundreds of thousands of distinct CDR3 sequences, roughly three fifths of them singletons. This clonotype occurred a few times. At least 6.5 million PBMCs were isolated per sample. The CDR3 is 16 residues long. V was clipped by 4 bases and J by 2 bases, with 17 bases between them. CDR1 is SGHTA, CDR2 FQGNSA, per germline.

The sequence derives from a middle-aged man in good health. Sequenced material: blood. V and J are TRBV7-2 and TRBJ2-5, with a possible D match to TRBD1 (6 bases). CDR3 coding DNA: TGTGCCAGCAGCTCATGGGGCAAGCAGGGGCAAGAGACCCAGTACTTC. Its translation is CASSSWGKQGQETQYF.